Following are 24 T cell receptor beta chains from one sample sequenced in a study of blood T cell repertoires in COVID-19. Sequenced by immunoSEQ multiplex PCR; TCRdb stores in-frame clones only, minus some. The profile covers about 47,000 clones, with more than 80% appearing a single time and just over 8.5% taken by the ten largest. The sequencing sample was made of peripheral blood. Receptor source: a man in his 60s with acute or convalescent COVID-19.

On this clone: Additional DNA sequences in this sample encode the identical CDR3. The chain recombines TRBV30 with TRBJ1-5; D may be TRBD1 (6 bases). The V gene lost 0 bases and the J gene lost 7 bases, with 13 bases spanning the gap. Per the germline V gene, CDR1 is GTSNPN and CDR2 is SVGIG (reference sequence). The CDR3 consists of 14 residues. As DNA, the CDR3 is TGTGCCTGGAGTGTAGGGGGGGGGAACCAGCCCCAGCATTTT. Residues: CAWSVGGGNQPQHF.

The rearrangement uses TRBV10-3 and TRBJ1-2; 12 nucleotides match TRBD1. CDR1 and CDR2 from the germline V gene are ENHRY and SYGVKD. The J segment lost 8 bases and the V segment lost 6 bases, leaving 7 bases of the junction unmatched. The CDR3 is 14 amino acids. CDR3 in DNA: TGTGCCATCAGGGGACAGGGGGCGCTGAGCGGCTACACCTTC. This encodes CAIRGQGALSGYTF.

The V call is TRBV18, the J call TRBJ2-1, with 9 bases fitting TRBD1. Trimming took 3 bases from V and 2 from J; bases not matched to a gene: 5. The CDR3 loop spans 16 amino acids. CDR1 and CDR2 (germline): KGHSH, LQKENI. The CDR3 coding sequence is TGTGCCAGCTCACCTAGAACAGGGGGCCCCTACAATGAGCAGTTCTTC. Its translation is CASSPRTGGPYNEQFF. Using reference TRBV18 and TRBJ2-1 for the parts outside the CDR3, the full variable domain is NAGVMQNPRHLVRRRGQEARLRCSPMKGHSHVYWYRQLPEEGLKFMVYLQKENIIDESGMPKERFSAEFPKEGPSILRIQQVVRGDSAAYFCASSPRTGGPYNEQFFGPGTRLTVL.

This chain uses TRBV5-1 with TRBJ1-3; possibly TRBD1 for D (6 bases). The CDR3 contains 17 residues. Trimming removed 0 bases from V and 3 bases from J, with 16 bases in between. Germline CDR1 is SGHRS and CDR2 is YFSETQ. The CDR3 is CASSLAQGTLSGNTIYF. The CDR3 DNA reads TGCGCCAGCAGCTTGGCACAGGGTACTTTAAGTGGAAACACCATATATTTT.

The chain recombines TRBV4-3 with TRBJ1-6; possibly TRBD1 for D (5 bases). The ends were cut back, 1 base at V and 8 bases at J, with 18 bases in the middle. The germline V gene encodes CDR1 LGHNA and CDR2 YSLEER. The CDR3 runs to 17 residues. CDR3 DNA sequence: TGCGCCAGCAGCCAAGCCATTGGGGCTCTAATAGATTCACCCCTCCACTTT. It specifies CASSQAIGALIDSPLHF.

The chain has TRBV7-9 and TRBJ2-7, with 8 bases lining up with TRBD2. The CDR3 has 13 residues. V lost 1 base to trimming and J lost 5 bases; unmatched junction nucleotides: 1. The germline V gene encodes CDR1 SEHNR and CDR2 FQNEAQ (reference sequence). The CDR3 spells CASSLGLANEQYF. DNA for the CDR3: TGTGCCAGCAGCTTAGGACTAGCGAACGAGCAGTACTTC. The whole variable domain, filled in from reference TRBV7-9 and TRBJ2-7, reads DTGVSQNPRHKITKRGQNVTFRCDPISEHNRLYWYRQTLGQGPEFLTYFQNEAQLEKSRLLSDRFSAERPKGSFSTLEIQRTEQGDSAMYLCASSLGLANEQYFGPGTRLTVT.

The rearrangement joins TRBV24-1 to TRBJ1-2, with TRBD1 matching 7 bases. Germline V gene sequence: CDR1 KGHDR, CDR2 SFDVKD. Trimming cost V 1 base and J 4 bases; bases outside gene matches: 5. The CDR3 extends over 15 amino acids. The CDR3 nucleotides read TGTGCCACCAGTGATTTTAGGGGACAGTCCTATGGCTACACCTTC. Protein sequence: CATSDFRGQSYGYTF.

The rearrangement joins TRBV19 to TRBJ1-2; maybe TRBD1 (5 bases). In germline, CDR1 is LNHDA, CDR2 SQIVND (reference sequence). The CDR3 has 14 residues. Trimming removed 4 bases from V and 4 bases from J, with 13 bases in between. DNA for the CDR3: TGTGCCAGTAGTAACCCAGGGCGGCTCTATGGCTACACCTTC. Residues: CASSNPGRLYGYTF.

V is TRBV30 and J is TRBJ2-7; TRBD1 might be the D (8 bases). Germline CDR1 GTSNPN, CDR2 SVGIG (reference sequence). V was cut by 7 bases and J by 6 bases, with 19 bases left in between. The CDR3 is 13 amino acids. The CDR3 sequence is CAFSDRGGGEQYF. CDR3 coding DNA: TGTGCCTTCTCCGACAGGGGCGGGGGCGAGCAGTACTTC.

This clone was seen once. This chain uses TRBV19 with TRBJ1-2, with D unclear. The length of the CDR3 is 12 residues. Germline CDR1 LNHDA, CDR2 SQIVND (reference sequence). Deletions cut 3 bases from V and 6 bases from J, with 8 bases between. CDR3 protein: CASSIPPDGYTF. In DNA form, the CDR3 reads TGTGCCAGTAGTATTCCGCCAGATGGCTACACCTTC.

The chain joins TRBV28 to TRBJ1-1, with 7 bases that match TRBD1. Germline CDR1 is MDHEN and CDR2 is SYDVKM. V lost 4 bases and J lost 10; bases outside the gene matches: 3. The CDR3 is 11 residues long. DNA for the CDR3: TGTGCCAGCAGTTACAGGGGACCAGCTTTCTTT. Its translation is CASSYRGPAFF.

The chain combines TRBV29-1 with TRBJ2-7; a possible D gene is TRBD2 (6 bases). V was cut by 3 bases and J by 3 bases, with 6 bases left in between. The CDR3 totals 11 residues. Germline CDR1 and CDR2: SQVTM and ANQGSEA. The CDR3 sequence is CSVEGGYEQYF. The DNA for the CDR3 is TGCAGCGTTGAGGGGGGCTACGAGCAGTACTTC.

The chain joins TRBV29-1 to TRBJ2-7, with D maybe TRBD1 (6 bases). The CDR3 is 13 residues long. Germline-derived CDR1 and CDR2 are SQVTM and ANQGSEA. The V and J ends lost 4 bases and 1 base respectively, with 11 bases between them. CDR3 residues: CSVARGSSYEQYF. The CDR3, as DNA: TGCAGCGTTGCCAGGGGTTCTTCCTACGAGCAGTACTTC.

This sequence joins TRBV7-2 and TRBJ1-2, with D tentatively TRBD1 (6 bases). From germline, CDR1 is SGHTA and CDR2 FQGNSA. Trimming removed 5 bases from V and 5 bases from J, with 18 bases in between. The CDR3 covers 15 residues. The CDR3 bases are TGTGCCAGCAGCGCCAGGGGCGGGCAGGAGTATGGCTACACCTTC. This encodes CASSARGGQEYGYTF.

The rearrangement links TRBV20-1 to TRBJ1-1; the D is unclear. The germline gives CDR1 DFQATT, CDR2 SNEGSKA (reference sequence). V gave up 3 bases and J gave up 2 bases, with 10 bases separating them. The length of the CDR3 is 13 residues. The CDR3 region is CSASFRLNTEAFF. CDR3 nucleotide sequence: TGCAGTGCTAGTTTTCGGTTAAACACTGAAGCTTTCTTT.

The chain has TRBV6-5 and TRBJ1-5, with no clear D. The germline V gene encodes CDR1 MNHEY and CDR2 SVGAGI. The CDR3 extends over 15 amino acids. With 6 bases removed from V and 4 bases from J, the gap between germline ends came to 16 bases. CDR3 region: CASSPLAQSNQPQHF. CDR3 nucleotide sequence: TGTGCCAGCAGCCCCCTTGCCCAGTCTAATCAGCCCCAGCATTTT.

The DNA for the CDR3 is TGTGCCAGCAGCTTTCAGGGCTACGAGCAGTACTTC. This translates into CASSFQGYEQYF. The chain employs TRBV7-2 and TRBJ2-7, with a weak D call TRBD1 (5 bases). V lost 3 bases to trimming and J lost 3 bases, with 6 bases between them. CDR1 and CDR2 (germline): SGHTA, FQGNSA. The CDR3 is made up of 12 amino acids.

The gene calls are TRBV7-3 and TRBJ2-1; 9 nucleotides line up with TRBD1. The trim removed 5 bases at V and 4 bases at J, leaving 6 bases unmatched. The CDR3 sequence is 15 residues long. Germline assignment: CDR1 SGHTA and CDR2 FQGTGA. The CDR3 loop is CASSKWTGAYNEQFF. CDR3 DNA: TGTGCCAGCAGCAAATGGACAGGGGCGTACAATGAGCAGTTCTTC.

The gene calls are TRBV20-1 and TRBJ2-5; TRBD2 is a possible D gene (5 bases). V was cut by 3 bases and J by 5 bases, with 10 bases left in between. Germline CDR1 DFQATT, CDR2 SNEGSKA (reference sequence). The CDR3 extends over 12 amino acids. As DNA, the CDR3 is TGCAGTGCTAGTGTTAGCGACGAGACCCAGTACTTC. It translates to CSASVSDETQYF.

This clone is a singleton in its sample. The chain recombines TRBV4-2 with TRBJ2-1; TRBD2 matches at 13 bases. This CDR3 contains 16 residues. Trimming at V came to 5 bases and at J to 8 bases, leaving 9 bases not matched to a gene. Germline lookup yields CDR1 LGHNA and CDR2 YNFKEQ. This CDR3 reads CASSDVLAGGHYEQFF. The CDR3 region has the DNA TGTGCCAGCAGCGATGTACTAGCGGGGGGGCACTATGAGCAGTTCTTC.

The rearrangement joins TRBV30 to TRBJ1-4, with unresolved D. Between the trimmed V and J ends, which lost 4 bases and 8 bases, there was a span of 14 bases. Germline V lookup: CDR1 GTSNPN, CDR2 SVGIG (reference sequence). CDR3 size: 13 residues. The CDR3 loop reads CAWTLGDGEKLFF. The CDR3 nucleotides are TGTGCCTGGACCCTCGGGGATGGAGAAAAACTGTTTTTT.

This chain connects TRBV7-9 to TRBJ1-2; 7 bases map to TRBD1. V gave up 1 base and J gave up 4 bases; unmatched junction bases: 0. This CDR3 is built from 13 residues. Germline V gene data show CDR1 as SEHNR and CDR2 as FQNEAQ (reference sequence). CDR3 region: CASSLGQGYGYTF. The CDR3 coding sequence is TGTGCCAGCAGCTTAGGACAGGGCTATGGCTACACCTTC. Filled out from reference TRBV7-9 and TRBJ1-2, the complete variable domain reads DTGVSQNPRHKITKRGQNVTFRCDPISEHNRLYWYRQTLGQGPEFLTYFQNEAQLEKSRLLSDRFSAERPKGSFSTLEIQRTEQGDSAMYLCASSLGQGYGYTFGSGTRLTVV.

The table lists this clone with a count of one. The rearrangement joins TRBV3-1 (or the pseudogene TRBV3-2) to TRBJ1-6; the match to TRBD1 covers 9 bases. The CDR3 spans 15 residues. Germline CDR1 LGHDT, CDR2 YNNKEL (reference sequence). V shed 3 bases, J shed 10 bases, and the junction held 7 bases outside the gene matches. CDR3 sequence: CASSQSGTGYSPLHF. Written as DNA, the CDR3 is TGTGCCAGCAGCCAGTCCGGGACAGGGTACTCACCCCTCCACTTT.

The gene calls are TRBV11-2 and TRBJ2-7; TRBD1 agrees at 9 bases. V trimming: 1 base; J trimming: 7 bases; junction bases outside the gene matches: 8. The germline V gene has CDR1 SGHAT and CDR2 FQNNGV. The CDR3 has 15 residues. Here the CDR3 reads CASSLGGTGPREQYF. DNA for the CDR3: TGTGCCAGCAGCTTAGGGGGGACAGGGCCGAGAGAGCAGTACTTC.